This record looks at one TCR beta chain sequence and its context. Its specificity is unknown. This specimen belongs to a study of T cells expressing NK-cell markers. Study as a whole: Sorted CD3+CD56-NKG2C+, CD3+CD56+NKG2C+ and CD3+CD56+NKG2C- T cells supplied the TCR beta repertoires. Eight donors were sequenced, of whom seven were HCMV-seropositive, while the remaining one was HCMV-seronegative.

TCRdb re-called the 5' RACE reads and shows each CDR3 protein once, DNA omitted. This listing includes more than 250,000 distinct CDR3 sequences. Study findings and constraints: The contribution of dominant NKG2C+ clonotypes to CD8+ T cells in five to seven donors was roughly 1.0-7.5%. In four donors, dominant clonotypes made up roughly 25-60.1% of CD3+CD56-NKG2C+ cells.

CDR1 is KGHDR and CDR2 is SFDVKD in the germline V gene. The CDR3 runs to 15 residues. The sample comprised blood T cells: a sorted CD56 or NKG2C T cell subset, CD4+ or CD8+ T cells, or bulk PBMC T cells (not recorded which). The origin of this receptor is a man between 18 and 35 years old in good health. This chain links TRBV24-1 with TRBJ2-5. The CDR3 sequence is CATSEPTGFQETQYF.